What follows are 6 T cell receptor beta chains derived from one specimen sequenced in a study of technical replicates of blood from a handful of donors. TCRdb keeps only in-frame clones here, not all; method: immunoSEQ multiplex PCR. The sample has approximately 100,000 clones; under 96% are singletons. Sequencing was carried out using T cells isolated from PBMCs. All receptors come from a human donor in good health.

The genes are TRBV6-6 and TRBJ1-1, with D possibly being TRBD1 (6 bases). Trimming pared 2 bases from V and 4 bases from J, leaving 11 bases between. CDR1 is MNHNY, CDR2 SVGAGI, per germline (reference sequence). The CDR3 extends over 14 amino acids. In DNA form, the CDR3 reads TGTGCCAGCAGTTACCCAGGGGCAAGCACTGAAGCTTTCTTT. This sequence encodes CASSYPGASTEAFF.

The chain combines TRBV1 with TRBJ2-7; no DNA check was done on the table's D call, TRBD1. TRBV1 is termed a pseudogene. This CDR3 has 12 residues. The CDR3 sequence: CTSSQEGQGLYF. The CDR3 DNA sequence: TGCACCAGCAGCCAGGAGGGACAGGGTTTATACTTC.

This clone was recorded only once. This chain connects TRBV5-1 to TRBJ2-1, with D possibly TRBD1 on 5 matching bases. Germline assignment: CDR1 SGHRS and CDR2 YFSETQ. The CDR3 loop spans 16 amino acids. V was pared by 2 bases and J by 0 bases, with 12 bases between. CDR3 protein: CASSLRTPVSYNEQFF. Here the CDR3 DNA reads TGCGCCAGCAGCTTACGGACACCCGTCTCCTACAATGAGCAGTTCTTC.

The chain joins TRBV4-1 to TRBJ1-1, with 9 bases that match TRBD1. The CDR3 sequence is 16 residues long. V lost 2 bases and J lost 6; bases outside the gene matches: 10. Per the germline V gene, CDR1 is MGHRA and CDR2 is YSYEKL. The CDR3 DNA sequence: TGCGCCAGCAGCCAAATCTCGGGACAGGGAATCGCTGAAGCTTTCTTT. Its protein is CASSQISGQGIAEAFF.

The table lists this clone with a count of one. The chain is built from TRBV28 and TRBJ2-2; 7 positions match TRBD1. The V segment lost 7 bases and the J segment 0 bases; nucleotides outside the gene matches: 8. The CDR3 consists of 16 residues. Germline loops: CDR1 MDHEN, CDR2 SYDVKM. The CDR3 coding sequence is TGTGCCAGCACCCCCCCCCAGGGGGCGAACACCGGGGAGCTGTTTTTT. Translated, it gives CASTPPQGANTGELFF.

The chain links TRBV7-6 to TRBJ2-5; TRBD2 is a possible D gene (5 bases). The length of the CDR3 is 14 residues. V was cut by 1 base and J by 2 bases, with 8 bases left in between. Germline V CDR1 and CDR2: SGHVS, FNYEAQ. The CDR3 is CASSLGAEQETQYF. Written as DNA, the CDR3 is TGTGCCAGCAGCTTAGGAGCGGAACAAGAGACCCAGTACTTC.